This T cell receptor (beta chain) originates from a study of blood T cells in healthy people across ages. A second PCR of 7 to 11 cycles used a sample-barcoded 5' primer and a J-beta primer mix. TCRdb recomputed calls from the 5' RACE reads with MiXCR, one row per CDR3 protein. Among about 1.8 million distinct CDR3 sequences listed, roughly 49% were seen once. Per the germline V gene, CDR1 is MNHEY and CDR2 is SVGEGT. V was pared by 6 bases and J by 1 base, with 9 bases between. The CDR3 contains 13 residues. V gene TRBV6-2 or TRBV6-3 combines with J gene TRBJ1-1; D not certain. The sequence was obtained from a middle-aged woman in good health. Sequencing was performed on blood. The CDR3 region is CASRSYGNTEAFF. The CDR3 region has the DNA TGTGCCAGCAGATCTTATGGGAACACTGAAGCTTTCTTT.